Each of the 27 T cell receptor beta chains below was sequenced from the same sample in a study of radiation and T cells in renal cell carcinoma. Time point meaning: blood 4 weeks post-SBRT, at nephrectomy. Treatment noted: 15 Gy SBRT to primary tumor, nephrectomy 4 weeks later. Sequencing used immunoSEQ multiplex PCR; TCRdb keeps in-frame clones, though not all of them. The data hold 50,000 to 65,000 clones, with 65% to 80% observed a single time. The sequences come from blood, collected from a patient whose treatment included radiotherapy and nephrectomy. The source of these receptors is a man aged 55 to 69 with renal cell carcinoma.

CDR3 in DNA: TGTGCCAGCTCACCCGACAGGGGGAGCAATCAGCCCCAGCATTTT. This gives the protein CASSPDRGSNQPQHF. The chain carries TRBV18 and TRBJ1-5, with TRBD1 matching over 9 bases. The CDR3 extends over 15 amino acids. The germline V gene encodes CDR1 KGHSH and CDR2 LQKENI. V lost 3 bases, J lost 1 base, and 1 base stayed unmatched.

CDR3 in DNA: TGTGCCAGCAGCCCCCTCCTGCAGGCCAATCAGCCCCAGCATTTT. It translates to CASSPLLQANQPQHF. The chain employs TRBV5-5 and TRBJ1-5; D gene uncertain. V was cut by 4 bases and J by 3 bases, with 14 bases left in between. Germline CDR1 and CDR2: SGHKS and YYEKEE (reference sequence). This CDR3 is 15 amino acids long.

This chain connects TRBV5-1 to TRBJ1-1; 7 bases agree with TRBD1. CDR3 length: 14 residues. Trimming at V came to 4 bases and at J to 8 bases, leaving 11 bases not matched to a gene. CDR1 is SGHRS and CDR2 is YFSETQ in the germline V gene. In DNA form, the CDR3 reads TGCGCCAGCAGCCTTGGGACAGACATCTGGGAAGCTTTCTTT. This translates into CASSLGTDIWEAFF.

The chain has TRBV29-1 and TRBJ2-3, with unresolved D. The CDR3 consists of 13 residues. CDR1 is SQVTM and CDR2 is ANQGSEA in the germline V gene. V lost 3 bases and J 0 bases, leaving 7 bases between the germline ends. Here the CDR3 DNA reads TGCAGCGTTGATACCGGGAGCACAGATACGCAGTATTTT. This sequence encodes CSVDTGSTDTQYF.

The sample holds a few counts of this clone. The chain links TRBV19 to TRBJ1-3; 11 bases are a match to TRBD1. V gave up 7 bases and J gave up 4 bases; unmatched junction bases: 12. CDR3 length equals 17 residues. CDR1 is LNHDA and CDR2 is SQIVND in the germline V gene (reference sequence). CDR3 nucleotide sequence: TGTGCCAGTACTGGGACAGGGGGAACAGTTTACGGAAACACCATATATTTT. It yields the protein CASTGTGGTVYGNTIYF.

CDR3 loop: CAWSPLETQYF. CDR3 in DNA: TGTGCCTGGAGCCCATTGGAGACCCAGTACTTC. This chain links TRBV30 with TRBJ2-5; D not certain. CDR1 is GTSNPN, CDR2 SVGIG, per germline (reference sequence). V lost 3 bases and J lost 5, with 7 bases in between. The CDR3 has 11 amino acids.

The chain carries TRBV27 and TRBJ1-5; 9 nucleotides align to TRBD1. The V gene end was trimmed by 6 bases and the J gene end by 6 bases; junction bases not matched to a gene: 15. The germline V gene has CDR1 MNHEY and CDR2 SMNVEV (reference sequence). The CDR3 spans 17 residues. The CDR3 nucleotides read TGTGCCAGCAGCCTTGCGTACAGGGGGCTGTTCAGTCAGCCCCAGCATTTT. It translates to CASSLAYRGLFSQPQHF.

This sequence joins TRBV6-1 and TRBJ1-1, with 9 bases aligning to TRBD1. CDR1 is MNHNS and CDR2 is SASEGT in the germline V gene. Trimming at V came to 5 bases and at J to 3 bases, leaving 4 bases not matched to a gene. The CDR3 length is 14 residues. CDR3 nucleotides: TGTGCCAGCAGTTGGGGACAGGGAGACACTGAAGCTTTCTTT. Encoded protein: CASSWGQGDTEAFF.

CDR3 loop: CASSSPPSGTGAEAFF. DNA for the CDR3: TGTGCCAGCAGTTCGCCCCCTTCCGGGACAGGGGCTGAAGCTTTCTTT. V and J are TRBV28 and TRBJ1-1; 10 positions match TRBD1. The CDR3 runs to 16 residues. Germline V gives CDR1 MDHEN, CDR2 SYDVKM. J gave up 6 bases and V 4 bases, and 11 bases lay outside the gene matches. The full variable domain, completed using reference TRBV28 and TRBJ1-1, is DVKVTQSSRYLVKRTGEKVFLECVQDMDHENMFWYRQDPGLGLRLIYFSYDVKMKEKGDIPEGYSVSREKKERFSLILESASTNQTSMYLCASSSPPSGTGAEAFFGQGTRLTVV.

The gene calls are TRBV6-4 and TRBJ2-3; D is unclear. The CDR3 consists of 14 residues. Trimming shortened V by 3 bases and J by 1 base, and 8 bases separated the two germline ends. CDR1 and CDR2 from the germline V gene are MRHNA and SNTAGT. The CDR3 DNA reads as TGTGCCAGCAGTGAAGCGCCGGGCACAGATACGCAGTATTTT. Translating it yields CASSEAPGTDTQYF.

A few counts support this clone. The chain recombines TRBV10-2 with TRBJ1-2; perhaps TRBD1 as D (5 bases). Trimming removed 0 bases from V and 6 bases from J, with 14 bases in between. Germline V gene lookup returns CDR1 WSHSY and CDR2 SAAADI. This CDR3 region has 15 residues. In nucleotides, the CDR3 is TGCGCCAGCAGTGAGTCTATCTCTCTGGGGGATGGCTACACCTTC. It encodes CASSESISLGDGYTF.

The chain employs TRBV19 and TRBJ2-3; TRBD2 aligns across 12 bases. The ends lost 3 bases at V and 2 bases at J; junction bases unmatched: 9. The V gene's germline CDR1 is LNHDA and CDR2 SQIVND (reference sequence). This CDR3 region has 18 residues. CDR3 sequence (DNA): TGTGCCAGTAGTATCGAACTAGCGGGAGGCGGTGTCACAGATACGCAGTATTTT. As protein: CASSIELAGGGVTDTQYF.

The chain links TRBV5-1 to TRBJ2-3; 12 nucleotides match TRBD2. After removal of 4 bases from V and 2 bases from J, the junction contained 5 bases not matched to a gene. CDR3 size: 16 residues. Germline-derived CDR1 and CDR2 are SGHRS and YFSETQ. The CDR3 sequence: CASSIRLAGVTDTQYF. DNA for the CDR3: TGCGCCAGCAGCATAAGACTAGCGGGAGTCACAGATACGCAGTATTTT.

Here the CDR3 reads CASSPLGQGFGYTF. In DNA, the CDR3 is TGTGCCAGCAGCCCTCTGGGACAGGGGTTTGGCTACACCTTC. V is TRBV27 and J is TRBJ1-2; TRBD1 matches 10 bases. Germline CDR1 and CDR2: MNHEY and SMNVEV (reference sequence). With 6 bases clipped from V and 7 bases from J, the junction kept 8 bases outside the gene matches. CDR3 length: 14 residues.

CDR3 sequence: CAWASGSAYNEQFF. The CDR3 coding sequence is TGTGCCTGGGCTAGCGGGAGTGCCTACAATGAGCAGTTCTTC. The gene calls are TRBV30 and TRBJ2-1; 10 bases agree with TRBD2. The trim removed 5 bases at V and 2 bases at J, leaving 3 bases unmatched. Germline CDR1 is GTSNPN and CDR2 is SVGIG (reference sequence). CDR3 length: 14 residues.

V and J are TRBV11-2 and TRBJ2-3; D is ambiguous. The V end was cut by 6 bases, the J end by 7 bases, with 11 bases between. Germline CDR1 SGHAT, CDR2 FQNNGV. The CDR3 is 12 amino acids. The CDR3 nucleotides read TGTGCCAGCAGTCCGGTCGGGTATACGCAGTATTTT. Encoded protein: CASSPVGYTQYF.

V gene TRBV4-3 combines with J gene TRBJ2-1; the D gene is possibly TRBD2 (7 bases). V dropped 3 bases and J dropped 0 bases, with 9 bases sitting between them. CDR3 length: 15 residues. Germline-derived CDR1 and CDR2 are LGHNA and YSLEER. CDR3 amino acids: CASSHAGASYNEQFF. The CDR3 bases are TGCGCCAGCAGCCACGCGGGGGCCTCCTACAATGAGCAGTTCTTC.

The table lists this clone with a few counts. The rearrangement links TRBV29-1 to TRBJ2-7; D unresolved. Germline V gives CDR1 SQVTM, CDR2 ANQGSEA. CDR3 length: 10 residues. Trimming left V 5 bases short and J 7 bases short, with 9 bases between. DNA for the CDR3: TGCAGCGTTTTTTGGGGTGAGCAGTACTTC. As protein: CSVFWGEQYF.

This sequence joins TRBV12-5 and TRBJ2-3; D not resolved. CDR1 is LGHNT and CDR2 is FRNRAP in the germline V gene. V was clipped by 1 base and J by 1 base, with 9 bases between them. CDR3 size: 15 residues. CDR3 nucleotides: TGTGCTAGTGGTTTGGAGATAGGCCGCACAGATACGCAGTATTTT. It codes for CASGLEIGRTDTQYF.

The chain uses TRBV7-9 and TRBJ2-3; D not resolved. V dropped 5 bases and J dropped 1 base, with 19 bases sitting between them. CDR1 and CDR2 from the germline V gene are SEHNR and FQNEAQ (reference sequence). The CDR3 is made up of 17 amino acids. CDR3 sequence: CASSRPPAITGTDTQYF. In nucleotides, the CDR3 is TGTGCCAGCAGCCGCCCCCCAGCCATTACGGGCACAGATACGCAGTATTTT.

The gene calls are TRBV6-5 and TRBJ1-5; possible D gene TRBD1, 5 bases. Germline loops: CDR1 MNHEY, CDR2 SVGAGI. Trimming left V 6 bases short and J 3 bases short, with 12 bases between. This CDR3 region has 14 residues. The CDR3 spells CASRPTGYNQPQHF. The CDR3 DNA follows: TGTGCCAGCAGGCCCACAGGCTACAATCAGCCCCAGCATTTT.

The chain combines TRBV7-8 with TRBJ2-3, with 7 bases lining up with TRBD2. Germline V gene data show CDR1 as SGHVS and CDR2 as FQNEAQ. With 1 base clipped from V and 5 bases from J, the junction kept 6 bases outside the gene matches. This CDR3 comprises 15 residues. The CDR3 DNA reads TGTGCCAGCAGCTTAGGGCTAGCGGTTCAAGATACGCAGTATTTT. It is translated as CASSLGLAVQDTQYF.

The chain is built from TRBV7-2 and TRBJ2-7; 8 nucleotides align to TRBD2. Germline CDR1 SGHTA, CDR2 FQGNSA. The CDR3 loop spans 15 amino acids. V was clipped by 5 bases and J by 2 bases; unmatched bases: 8. The CDR3 sequence is CASSPQRGKTYEQYF. CDR3 in DNA: TGTGCCAGCAGCCCCCAGCGGGGGAAAACCTACGAGCAGTACTTC.

This clone was seen a few times. The chain employs TRBV7-9 and TRBJ1-2, with TRBD1 matching over 7 bases. The CDR3 is made up of 16 amino acids. After removal of 4 bases from V and 7 bases from J, the junction contained 15 bases not matched to a gene. Germline CDR1 SEHNR, CDR2 FQNEAQ (reference sequence). Here the CDR3 reads CASSSGGQIEIRGYTF. CDR3 nucleotides: TGTGCCAGCAGCTCAGGGGGGCAGATTGAAATCCGTGGCTACACCTTC.

The chain has TRBV10-3 and TRBJ2-1; TRBD2 matches 9 bases. In germline, CDR1 is ENHRY, CDR2 SYGVKD. J lost 7 bases, V lost 6 bases, and 22 bases had no gene match. This CDR3 spans 19 amino acids. The CDR3 is CAIRRTTGGGVMSGNEQFF. Here the CDR3 DNA reads TGTGCCATCAGACGAACGACGGGCGGGGGGGTTATGTCTGGGAATGAGCAGTTCTTC.

V and J are TRBV5-1 and TRBJ2-3, with 10 bases fitting TRBD2. Trimming cost V 3 bases and J 3 bases; bases outside gene matches: 4. The length of the CDR3 is 15 residues. The germline CDR1 and CDR2 sequences are SGHRS and YFSETQ. CDR3 sequence: CASSSSGRGTDTQYF. In DNA, the CDR3 is TGCGCCAGCAGCTCCAGCGGGAGGGGGACAGATACGCAGTATTTT.

This rearrangement joins TRBV6-1 to TRBJ1-5; a weak D match, TRBD1 (5 bases). The CDR3 contains 14 residues. Germline lookup yields CDR1 MNHNS and CDR2 SASEGT. V lost 3 bases to trimming and J lost 7 bases, with 13 bases between them. DNA for the CDR3: TGTGCCAGCAGTGATGGGGGGGGTTTGCAGCCCCAGCATTTT. This translates into CASSDGGGLQPQHF.